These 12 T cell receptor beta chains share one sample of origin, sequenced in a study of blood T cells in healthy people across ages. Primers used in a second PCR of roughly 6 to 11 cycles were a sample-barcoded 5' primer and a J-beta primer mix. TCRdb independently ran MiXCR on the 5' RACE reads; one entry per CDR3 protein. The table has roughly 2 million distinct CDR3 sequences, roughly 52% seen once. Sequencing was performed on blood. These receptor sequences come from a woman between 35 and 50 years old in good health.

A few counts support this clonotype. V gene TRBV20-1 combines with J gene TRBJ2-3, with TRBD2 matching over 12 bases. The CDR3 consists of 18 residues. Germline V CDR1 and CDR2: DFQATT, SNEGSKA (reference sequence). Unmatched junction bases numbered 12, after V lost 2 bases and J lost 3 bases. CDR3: CSARTPATSGGYTDTQYF. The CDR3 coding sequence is TGCAGTGCTAGAACTCCAGCGACTAGCGGGGGTTATACAGATACGCAGTATTTT.

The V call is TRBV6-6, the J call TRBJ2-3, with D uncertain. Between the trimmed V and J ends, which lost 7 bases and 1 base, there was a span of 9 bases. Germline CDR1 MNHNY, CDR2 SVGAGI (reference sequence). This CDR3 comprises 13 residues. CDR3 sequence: CASNPRGTDTQYF. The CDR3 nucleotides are TGTGCCAGCAACCCGCGAGGCACAGATACGCAGTATTTT.

The CDR3 bases are TGTGCCAGCAGGGGTCTCGGGCGCGAGCAGTACTTC. The encoded protein is CASRGLGREQYF. The chain uses TRBV28 and TRBJ2-7; no clear D. V gave up 6 bases and J gave up 6 bases, with 12 bases separating them. CDR1 is MDHEN and CDR2 is SYDVKM in the germline V gene. This CDR3 comprises 12 residues.

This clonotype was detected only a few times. CDR3 sequence reads: CASRNRERAYEQYF. The CDR3 bases are TGTGCCAGCAGGAACAGGGAGCGAGCCTACGAGCAGTACTTC. This chain links TRBV12-3 or TRBV12-4 with TRBJ2-7, with D maybe TRBD1 (6 bases). The CDR3 sequence is 14 residues long. Trimming cost V 6 bases and J 2 bases, with 14 bases left between them.

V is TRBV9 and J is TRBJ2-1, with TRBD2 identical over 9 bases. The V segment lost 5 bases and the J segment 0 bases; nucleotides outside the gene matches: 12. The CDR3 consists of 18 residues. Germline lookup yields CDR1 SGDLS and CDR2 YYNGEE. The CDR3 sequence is CASSLVGGGASSYNEQFF. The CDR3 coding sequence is TGTGCCAGCAGTCTAGTTGGCGGGGGGGCTAGCTCCTACAATGAGCAGTTCTTC.

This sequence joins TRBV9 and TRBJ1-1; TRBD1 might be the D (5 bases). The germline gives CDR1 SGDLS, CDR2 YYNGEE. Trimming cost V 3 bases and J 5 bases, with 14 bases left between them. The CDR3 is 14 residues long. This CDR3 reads CASSGDLGGTEAFF. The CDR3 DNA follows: TGTGCCAGCAGCGGGGACCTCGGAGGGACTGAAGCTTTCTTT.

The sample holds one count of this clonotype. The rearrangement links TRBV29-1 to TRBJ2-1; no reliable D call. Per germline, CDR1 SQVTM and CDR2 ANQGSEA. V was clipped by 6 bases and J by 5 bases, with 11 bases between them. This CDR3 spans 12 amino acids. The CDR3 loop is CSVGLTNNEQFF. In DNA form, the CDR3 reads TGCAGCGTAGGGTTGACGAACAATGAGCAGTTCTTC.

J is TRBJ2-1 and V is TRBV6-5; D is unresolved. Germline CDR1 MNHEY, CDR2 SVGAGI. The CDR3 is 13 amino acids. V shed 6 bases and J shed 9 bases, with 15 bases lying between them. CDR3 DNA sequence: TGTGCCAGCAGCAGTACATTCTGGGGTGAGCAGTTCTTC. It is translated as CASSSTFWGEQFF.

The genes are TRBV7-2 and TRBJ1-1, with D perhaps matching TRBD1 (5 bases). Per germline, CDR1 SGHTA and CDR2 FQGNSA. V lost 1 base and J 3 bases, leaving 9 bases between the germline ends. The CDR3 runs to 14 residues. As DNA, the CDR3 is TGTGCCAGCAGCTTAGAAGACAGATACACTGAAGCTTTCTTT. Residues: CASSLEDRYTEAFF.

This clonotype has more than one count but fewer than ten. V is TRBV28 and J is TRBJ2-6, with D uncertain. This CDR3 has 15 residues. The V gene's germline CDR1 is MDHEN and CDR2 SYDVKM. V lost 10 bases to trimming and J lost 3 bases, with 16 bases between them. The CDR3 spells CATSAGGIGANVLTF. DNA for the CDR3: TGTGCCACCTCCGCCGGCGGTATTGGGGCCAACGTCCTGACTTTC.

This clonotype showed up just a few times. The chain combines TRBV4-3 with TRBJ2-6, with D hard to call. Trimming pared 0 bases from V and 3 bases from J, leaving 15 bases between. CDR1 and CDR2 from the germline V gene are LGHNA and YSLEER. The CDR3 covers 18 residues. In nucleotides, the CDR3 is TGCGCCAGCAGCCAAGATGTCGTAGAGACGAGTGGGGCCAACGTCCTGACTTTC. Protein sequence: CASSQDVVETSGANVLTF.

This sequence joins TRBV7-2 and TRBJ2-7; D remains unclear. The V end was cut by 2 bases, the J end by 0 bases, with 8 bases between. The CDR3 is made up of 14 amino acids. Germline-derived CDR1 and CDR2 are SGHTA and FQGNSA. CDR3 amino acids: CASSLWINSYEQYF. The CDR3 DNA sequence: TGTGCCAGCAGCTTATGGATCAACTCCTACGAGCAGTACTTC.